These 2 T cell receptor beta chains originate from one sample sequenced in a study of CD8 T cells in Susac syndrome. Reverse transcription used about 0.45 to 1 ug RNA and random hexamers. TCRdb ran MiXCR on the immunoSEQ multiplex PCR reads and lists one entry per CDR3 protein. Of about 300,000 distinct CDR3 sequences detected, over 75% appear once; the ten largest clones hold around 0.21%. The source material was CD8+ T cells from PBMCs. These TCRs come from a human donor with multiple sclerosis.

In its sample, this clonotype was seen once. The CDR3 reads CASSQDPDRSSGNTIYF. In DNA, the CDR3 is TGCGCCAGCAGCCAAGATCCCGACAGGTCCTCTGGAAACACCATATATTTT. The chain joins TRBV4-3 to TRBJ1-3; possibly TRBD1 for D (6 bases). V was pared by 0 bases and J by 0 bases, with 12 bases between. The germline gives CDR1 LGHNA, CDR2 YSLEER. The CDR3 totals 17 residues.

Note on this clonotype: The CDR3 ends on some other residue instead of the conserved phenylalanine or tryptophan, so this is likely a read error. V usage is TRBV12-3 or TRBV12-4 and J usage is TRBJ1-5; no clear D. This CDR3 is 14 amino acids long. V shed 3 bases and J shed 6 bases, with 12 bases lying between them. The DNA of the CDR3 is TGTGCCAGCAGTTTGGTCCGGCGGGGTCAGCCCCAGCATCTT. This encodes CASSLVRRGQPQHL.